What follows are 19 T cell receptor beta chains derived from one specimen sequenced in a study of cytomegalovirus exposure and HLA in healthy donors. PCR primers comprised 60 Vbeta and 13 Jbeta primers. The assay was immunoSEQ multiplex PCR, and TCRdb's table has in-frame clones only and misses some. This sample contains about 200,000 clones. The sequenced sample consisted of PBMCs. Receptor source: a boy between 10 and 17 years old in good health and CMV-seronegative.

This rearrangement joins TRBV7-2 to TRBJ1-5; maybe TRBD1 (6 bases). From germline, CDR1 is SGHTA and CDR2 FQGNSA. CDR3 length equals 15 residues. Trimming stripped 5 bases from V and 0 bases from J, with 11 bases between. Here the CDR3 reads CASSTDSHSNQPQHF. DNA for the CDR3: TGTGCCAGCAGCACGGACAGTCATAGCAATCAGCCCCAGCATTTT.

This chain uses TRBV6-4 with TRBJ1-2, with D possibly TRBD1 on 6 matching bases. The CDR3 runs 17 residues. Germline V gives CDR1 MRHNA, CDR2 SNTAGT. Trimming took off 0 bases at V and 4 bases at J, with 18 bases between the two ends. CDR3 region: CASSDSVGQRNLYGYTF. Written as DNA, the CDR3 is TGTGCCAGCAGTGACTCCGTCGGACAGCGGAACCTCTATGGCTACACCTTC.

The chain recombines TRBV11-2 with TRBJ1-1, with TRBD1 matching over 7 bases. CDR3 length: 12 residues. Germline values: CDR1 SGHAT, CDR2 FQNNGV. After removal of 5 bases from V and 6 bases from J, the junction contained 3 bases not matched to a gene. The CDR3 loop is CASSAQGAEAFF. DNA for the CDR3: TGTGCCAGCAGCGCTCAGGGGGCTGAAGCTTTCTTT.

The rearrangement uses TRBV30 and TRBJ2-5; 9 bases map to TRBD2. Germline V gene lookup returns CDR1 GTSNPN and CDR2 SVGIG (reference sequence). The CDR3 has 14 amino acids. V trimming: 3 bases; J trimming: 1 base; junction bases outside the gene matches: 3. The CDR3 reads CAWSRLAVQETQYF. The DNA for the CDR3 is TGTGCCTGGAGCCGACTAGCGGTCCAAGAGACCCAGTACTTC. Using reference TRBV30 and TRBJ2-5 for the parts outside the CDR3, the full variable domain is SQTIHQWPATLVQPVGSPLSLECTVEGTSNPNLYWYRQAAGRGLQLLFYSVGIGQISSEVPQNLSASRPQDRQFILSSKKLLLSDSGFYLCAWSRLAVQETQYFGPGTRLLVL.

CDR3 protein: CASSQAGVRDQPQHF. CDR3 nucleotide sequence: TGCGCCAGCAGCCAAGCTGGGGTGAGGGATCAGCCCCAGCATTTT. The genes are TRBV4-1 and TRBJ1-5; D is unclear. CDR1 and CDR2 from the germline V gene are MGHRA and YSYEKL. V shed 1 base and J shed 5 bases, with 12 bases lying between them. The CDR3 consists of 15 residues.

The V and J genes are TRBV15 and TRBJ1-1; no clear D gene. There are 15 residues in the CDR3. From germline, CDR1 is LNHNV and CDR2 YYDKDF (reference sequence). The V end lost 1 base, the J end lost 0 bases, and 9 bases lay between the germline ends. In nucleotides, the CDR3 is TGTGCCACCAGCAGAGGCGGGTGGTTGAACACTGAAGCTTTCTTT. Residues: CATSRGGWLNTEAFF.

V usage is TRBV6-1 and J usage is TRBJ2-1, with D unclear. The V and J ends lost 0 bases and 0 bases respectively, with 9 bases between them. The V gene's germline CDR1 is MNHNS and CDR2 SASEGT. The CDR3 spans 16 residues. CDR3 coding DNA: TGTGCCAGCAGTGAAGCAAGGTACAGCTCCTACAATGAGCAGTTCTTC. Its protein is CASSEARYSSYNEQFF.

V usage is TRBV13 and J usage is TRBJ2-4, with TRBD1 as a possible D gene (6 bases). The CDR3 extends over 13 amino acids. Germline V lookup: CDR1 PRHDT, CDR2 FYEKMQ (reference sequence). V dropped 0 bases and J dropped 6 bases, with 6 bases sitting between them. The CDR3 nucleotides are TGTGCCAGCAGCTTAGGGGGGGCAAACATTCAGTACTTC. Its protein is CASSLGGANIQYF.

The rearrangement joins TRBV27 to TRBJ1-2; 7 bases fit TRBD1. J gave up 7 bases and V 5 bases, and 7 bases lay outside the gene matches. This CDR3 is built from 13 residues. The germline V gene encodes CDR1 MNHEY and CDR2 SMNVEV (reference sequence). The CDR3 sequence is CASSVRGASGYTF. CDR3 nucleotide sequence: TGTGCCAGCAGTGTCAGGGGGGCGAGTGGCTACACCTTC.

The V and J genes are TRBV27 and TRBJ1-1, with TRBD1 matching 7 bases. The V gene's germline CDR1 is MNHEY and CDR2 SMNVEV (reference sequence). The CDR3 runs 16 residues. Trimming removed 6 bases from V and 6 bases from J; junction bases left unmatched: 16. DNA of the CDR3: TGTGCCAGCAGACTAGACCCAAACAGGGGATTCCCTGAAGCTTTCTTT. Amino acid sequence: CASRLDPNRGFPEAFF.

The chain uses TRBV15 and TRBJ2-5, with 9 nucleotides matching TRBD2. Germline-derived CDR1 and CDR2 are LNHNV and YYDKDF (reference sequence). This CDR3 is 15 amino acids long. V gave up 6 bases and J gave up 2 bases; unmatched junction bases: 7. Written as DNA, the CDR3 is TGTGCCACCAGACCAGCGGGGGGCCCTCAAGAGACCCAGTACTTC. Protein product: CATRPAGGPQETQYF.

The chain is built from TRBV7-6 and TRBJ1-5, with D hard to call. This CDR3 comprises 13 residues. The V gene's germline CDR1 is SGHVS and CDR2 FNYEAQ. The V end lost 1 base, the J end lost 4 bases, and 5 bases lay between the germline ends. This CDR3 is CASSLDTNQPQHF. CDR3 nucleotide sequence: TGTGCCAGCAGCTTAGACACGAATCAGCCCCAGCATTTT. Together with reference TRBV7-6 and TRBJ1-5, the CDR3 gives the full variable domain: GAGVSQSPRYKVTKRGQDVALRCDPISGHVSLYWYRQALGQGPEFLTYFNYEAQQDKSGLPNDRFSAERPEGSISTLTIQRTEQRDSAMYRCASSLDTNQPQHFGDGTRLSIL.

The chain carries TRBV6-5 and TRBJ2-7, with TRBD1 identical over 7 bases. J gave up 3 bases and V 6 bases, and 5 bases lay outside the gene matches. The CDR3 totals 13 residues. CDR1 is MNHEY, CDR2 SVGAGI, per germline. CDR3 DNA sequence: TGTGCCAGCAGGCTCCGGGACAGCTACGAGCAGTACTTC. This codes for CASRLRDSYEQYF.

J is TRBJ2-7 and V is TRBV7-3, with unresolved D. CDR3 length: 13 residues. Germline V CDR1 and CDR2: SGHTA, FQGTGA. Deletions cut 1 base from V and 5 bases from J, with 9 bases between. The DNA for the CDR3 is TGTGCCAGCAGCTTAAACAGTGTCAACGAGCAGTACTTC. It encodes CASSLNSVNEQYF.

This rearrangement joins TRBV28 to TRBJ1-3; no firm D call. Deletions cut 4 bases from V and 3 bases from J, with 16 bases between. The CDR3 extends over 16 amino acids. Germline CDR1 MDHEN, CDR2 SYDVKM. The CDR3 nucleotides are TGTGCCAGCAGTTCCCCCCCTGGAGGGATTGGAAACACCATATATTTT. It yields the protein CASSSPPGGIGNTIYF.

This chain connects TRBV29-1 to TRBJ1-5; 7 bases are a match to TRBD1. CDR1 is SQVTM and CDR2 is ANQGSEA in the germline V gene. Unmatched junction bases numbered 6, after V lost 5 bases and J lost 2 bases. The CDR3 length is 14 residues. CDR3 region: CSVSTGMGNQPQHF. In DNA form, the CDR3 reads TGCAGCGTTTCGACAGGGATGGGCAATCAGCCCCAGCATTTT. The variable domain in full, completed from reference TRBV29-1 and TRBJ1-5, reads SAVISQKPSRDICQRGTSLTIQCQVDSQVTMMFWYRQQPGQSLTLIATANQGSEATYESGFVIDKFPISRPNLTFSTLTVSNMSPEDSSIYLCSVSTGMGNQPQHFGDGTRLSIL.

The chain recombines TRBV14 with TRBJ2-7; D might be TRBD2 (6 bases). This CDR3 is 18 amino acids long. Trimming removed 0 bases from V and 2 bases from J, with 20 bases in between. Germline loops: CDR1 SGHDN, CDR2 FVKESK. The CDR3 sequence is CASSQDGDWPGRAYEQYF. CDR3 DNA sequence: TGTGCCAGCAGCCAAGACGGGGACTGGCCGGGGCGAGCCTACGAGCAGTACTTC.

The V gene is TRBV25-1, the J gene TRBJ1-1; D perhaps matches TRBD1 (6 bases). The V end was cut by 0 bases, the J end by 4 bases, with 15 bases between. The CDR3 is 16 residues long. From germline, CDR1 is MGHDK and CDR2 SYGVNS. CDR3 region: CASSEYFPGAGTEAFF. In nucleotides, the CDR3 is TGTGCCAGCAGTGAATATTTTCCAGGGGCGGGCACTGAAGCTTTCTTT.

The chain combines TRBV20-1 with TRBJ1-2; D unresolved. This CDR3 spans 10 amino acids. Trimming took 4 bases from V and 4 from J, leaving 4 bases between them. CDR1 and CDR2 (germline): DFQATT, SNEGSKA (reference sequence). CDR3 in amino acids: CSATSYGYTF. The CDR3 DNA follows: TGCAGTGCTACGAGCTATGGCTACACCTTC.